The next 14 T cell receptor beta chains were all read from a single sample in a study of blood T cell repertoires in COVID-19. The table came from immunoSEQ multiplex PCR; TCRdb's copy has only in-frame clones and leaves some out. In the table there are more than 25,000 clones, 89% of which are singletons. Sequencing input: peripheral blood. These receptors all come from a woman aged 40 to 50 with active or convalescent COVID-19.

The rearrangement uses TRBV7-8 and TRBJ2-7; 7 nucleotides align to TRBD1. The CDR3 has 14 residues. Germline CDR1 is SGHVS and CDR2 is FQNEAQ. J gave up 2 bases and V 1 base, and 2 bases lay outside the gene matches. The CDR3 DNA reads TGTGCCAGCAGCTTAGGACAGGGCACCTACGAGCAGTACTTC. Encoded protein: CASSLGQGTYEQYF. The variable domain in full, with the rest retrieved from reference TRBV7-8 and TRBJ2-7, is GAGVSQSPRYKVAKRGQDVALRCDPISGHVSLFWYQQALGQGPEFLTYFQNEAQLDKSGLPSDRFFAERPEGSVSTLKIQRTQQEDSAVYLCASSLGQGTYEQYFGPGTRLTVT.

This clone was seen a single time. This chain joins TRBV28 and TRBJ2-3, with TRBD2 matching over 7 bases. Germline V gene data show CDR1 as MDHEN and CDR2 as SYDVKM. V lost 6 bases to trimming and J lost 0 bases; unmatched junction nucleotides: 9. The CDR3 spans 16 residues. In DNA form, the CDR3 reads TGTGCCAGCAGCCCATCCGGCGGGGGTAGCACAGATACGCAGTATTTT. Translating gives CASSPSGGGSTDTQYF.

V and J are TRBV18 and TRBJ1-5; 9 bases are shared with TRBD1. V shed 5 bases, J shed 6 bases, and the junction held 8 bases outside the gene matches. Germline CDR1 and CDR2: KGHSH and LQKENI. The CDR3 runs to 15 residues. The DNA for the CDR3 is TGTGCCAGCTCAACCGGACAGGGGTCAGGTCAGCCCCAGCATTTT. Its translation is CASSTGQGSGQPQHF.

J is TRBJ2-5 and V is TRBV19, with 7 bases that match TRBD2. CDR1 is LNHDA and CDR2 is SQIVND in the germline V gene (reference sequence). The CDR3 length is 15 residues. J was trimmed by 2 bases and V by 3 bases; bases with no gene match: 6. For the CDR3, the DNA is TGTGCCAGTAGTATGGCTAGCGGTAGACAAGAGACCCAGTACTTC. This encodes CASSMASGRQETQYF.

The CDR3 region is CASSVGATSAYEQYF. CDR3 DNA: TGCGCCAGCAGCGTCGGGGCGACTAGCGCCTACGAGCAGTACTTC. The chain has TRBV5-1 and TRBJ2-7; the match to TRBD2 covers 8 bases. Trimming at V came to 4 bases and at J to 2 bases, leaving 8 bases not matched to a gene. Germline V gene sequence: CDR1 SGHRS, CDR2 YFSETQ. The CDR3 is 15 amino acids.

This clone was observed a single time. The V gene is TRBV12-3 or TRBV12-4, the J gene TRBJ2-7; TRBD1 is a possible D gene (5 bases). The V end was cut by 5 bases, the J end by 6 bases, with 14 bases between. The CDR3 runs 13 residues. CDR3 in amino acids: CASSPRQNSEQYF. The DNA for the CDR3 is TGTGCCAGCAGTCCAAGACAGAACTCCGAGCAGTACTTC.

The chain uses TRBV10-1 and TRBJ1-1, with unresolved D. Germline loops: CDR1 WNHNN, CDR2 SYGVQD (reference sequence). This CDR3 is built from 13 residues. V was clipped by 6 bases and J by 1 base, with 9 bases between them. The CDR3 coding sequence is TGCGCCAGCAGCCACATCAGGAACACTGAAGCTTTCTTT. As protein: CASSHIRNTEAFF.

The chain recombines TRBV12-5 with TRBJ2-7; 10 bases agree with TRBD1. CDR3 size: 15 residues. After removal of 5 bases from V and 0 bases from J, the junction contained 4 bases not matched to a gene. The germline V gene has CDR1 LGHNT and CDR2 FRNRAP. The CDR3 DNA reads as TGTGCTAGTGGTCTCCGGGACAGGGGCTCCTACGAGCAGTACTTC. Translating it yields CASGLRDRGSYEQYF.

This chain joins TRBV5-1 and TRBJ2-7; D possibly corresponds to TRBD2 (5 bases). The length of the CDR3 is 15 residues. The V end was cut by 2 bases, the J end by 3 bases, with 15 bases between. CDR1 is SGHRS, CDR2 YFSETQ, per germline. The CDR3 nucleotides are TGCGCCAGCAGCTTATTAAGCAGCGGAGGCTACGAGCAGTACTTC. It is translated as CASSLLSSGGYEQYF.

This sequence joins TRBV23-1 and TRBJ1-1, with 8 bases lining up with TRBD1. TRBV23-1 falls under the ORF class, with uncertain function. The CDR3 is 14 residues long. Losses at the gene ends were 11 bases for V and 2 bases for J; bases not matched to a gene: 10. Written as DNA, the CDR3 is TGCGCCGGCGACAGGGGAGGTGATAACACTGAAGCTTTCTTT. Translated: CAGDRGGDNTEAFF.

This chain joins TRBV3-1 (or the pseudogene TRBV3-2) and TRBJ1-3; D ambiguous. CDR3 size: 16 residues. The germline V gene has CDR1 LGHDT and CDR2 YNNKEL (reference sequence). Trimming removed 0 bases at V and 2 bases at J, with 11 bases between. The DNA of the CDR3 is TGTGCCAGCAGCCAAGATCGGAGGCCAGCTGGAAACACCATATATTTT. Its translation is CASSQDRRPAGNTIYF.

V gene TRBV6-5 combines with J gene TRBJ2-7; a weak D match, TRBD1 (5 bases). The CDR3 sequence is 15 residues long. The germline V gene has CDR1 MNHEY and CDR2 SVGAGI. Trimming cost V 6 bases and J 3 bases, with 18 bases left between them. CDR3 protein: CASSLLTADDYEQYF. The CDR3 DNA is TGTGCCAGCAGCCTCCTGACAGCCGATGACTACGAGCAGTACTTC.

This CDR3 reads CASSAASRDSEQYF. CDR3 in DNA: TGCGCCAGCAGCGCAGCCTCCAGGGATAGCGAGCAGTACTTC. The genes are TRBV4-3 and TRBJ2-7, with D perhaps TRBD1 (5 bases). Germline loops: CDR1 LGHNA, CDR2 YSLEER. The V end was cut by 5 bases, the J end by 6 bases, with 17 bases between. This CDR3 is 14 amino acids long.

The rearrangement uses TRBV2 and TRBJ2-7, with 7 bases matching TRBD1. The CDR3 is made up of 14 amino acids. With V trimmed by 7 bases and J by 0 bases, 6 bases remained unmatched. The germline CDR1 and CDR2 sequences are SNHLY and FYNNEI. CDR3 loop: CASITGTVSYEQYF. The CDR3 DNA sequence: TGTGCCAGCATCACCGGGACAGTCTCCTACGAGCAGTACTTC.